These 20 T cell receptor beta chains were all obtained from the same sample, sequenced in a study of blood T cell repertoires in COVID-19. The protocol was immunoSEQ multiplex PCR, while the TCRdb copy is restricted to in-frame clones and leaves out a portion. Here the sample spans approximately 190,000 clones, about 86% being singletons. Sequenced: peripheral blood. These TCRs come from a man aged 25 to 40 with active or convalescent COVID-19.

V is TRBV2 and J is TRBJ1-5, with D possibly being TRBD1 (5 bases). Germline V gives CDR1 SNHLY, CDR2 FYNNEI. V lost 4 bases and J 2 bases, leaving 9 bases between the germline ends. The CDR3 is made up of 14 amino acids. The DNA of the CDR3 is TGTGCCAGCAGTGGGGGGGTCGGCAATCAGCCCCAGCATTTT. This sequence encodes CASSGGVGNQPQHF. The full variable domain, completed using reference TRBV2 and TRBJ1-5, is EPEVTQTPSHQVTQMGQEVILRCVPISNHLYFYWYRQILGQKVEFLVSFYNNEISEKSEIFDDQFSVERPDGSNFTLKIRSTKLEDSAMYFCASSGGVGNQPQHFGDGTRLSIL.

The rearrangement links TRBV27 to TRBJ2-5; 7 bases line up with TRBD1. Germline loops: CDR1 MNHEY, CDR2 SMNVEV (reference sequence). After removal of 8 bases from V and 1 base from J, the junction contained 10 bases not matched to a gene. The CDR3 has 15 residues. The DNA of the CDR3 is TGTGCCAGCGGTCTGACAGGGATGGGCCAAGAGACCCAGTACTTC. Translating gives CASGLTGMGQETQYF.

The V call is TRBV12-3 or TRBV12-4, the J call TRBJ2-5; D not resolved. The CDR3 is 13 amino acids. V lost 2 bases and J lost 3, with 7 bases in between. CDR3 loop: CASSLTEEETQYF. The CDR3 DNA reads as TGTGCCAGCAGTTTAACCGAGGAAGAGACCCAGTACTTC.

This chain uses TRBV5-6 with TRBJ2-7, with 12 bases aligning to TRBD2. V dropped 2 bases and J dropped 5; count of bases not matched to a gene: 5. CDR1 SGHDT and CDR2 YYEEEE come from the germline V gene. The CDR3 spans 15 residues. CDR3 sequence (DNA): TGTGCCAGCAGCTTTCCGGGACTAGCGGGCCACGAGCAGTACTTC. It is translated as CASSFPGLAGHEQYF.

The chain combines TRBV9 with TRBJ2-1, with 8 bases identical to TRBD1. The CDR3 contains 17 residues. Germline V lookup: CDR1 SGDLS, CDR2 YYNGEE. Trimming removed 0 bases from V and 6 bases from J; junction bases left unmatched: 11. CDR3 sequence reads: CASSVGGVQGAPNEQFF. CDR3 DNA sequence: TGTGCCAGCAGCGTAGGTGGCGTTCAGGGGGCCCCCAATGAGCAGTTCTTC.

The chain carries TRBV5-1 and TRBJ2-1; D unclear. This CDR3 has 14 amino acids. Trimming shortened V by 1 base and J by 3 bases, and 8 bases separated the two germline ends. The germline gives CDR1 SGHRS, CDR2 YFSETQ. DNA for the CDR3: TGCGCCAGCAGCTTGTACCACAGCTACAATGAGCAGTTCTTC. Residues: CASSLYHSYNEQFF.

V usage is TRBV30 and J usage is TRBJ2-1; weak D call: TRBD2 (5 bases). Trimming pared 1 base from V and 6 bases from J, leaving 10 bases between. CDR3 length: 13 amino acids. From germline, CDR1 is GTSNPN and CDR2 SVGIG (reference sequence). DNA for the CDR3: TGTGCCTGGAGTGCGGGAACGGGCAATGAGCAGTTCTTC. As protein: CAWSAGTGNEQFF.

The chain joins TRBV5-6 to TRBJ1-1, with TRBD1 matching over 8 bases. The CDR3 is made up of 15 amino acids. The V gene's germline CDR1 is SGHDT and CDR2 YYEEEE. Losses at the gene ends were 3 bases for V and 0 bases for J; bases not matched to a gene: 4. CDR3 nucleotide sequence: TGTGCCAGCAGCTCCTACAGGGGGATGAACACTGAAGCTTTCTTT. It encodes CASSSYRGMNTEAFF.

There are a few counts of this clone. V and J are TRBV6-2 or TRBV6-3 and TRBJ1-3, with D perhaps TRBD1 (6 bases). The length of the CDR3 is 17 residues. V was clipped by 2 bases and J by 3 bases, with 17 bases between them. CDR1 is MNHEY, CDR2 SVGEGT, per germline. CDR3 nucleotide sequence: TGTGCCAGCAGTTACGGCCCAGCGGGGGGCTTTGGAAACACCATATATTTT. Translating it yields CASSYGPAGGFGNTIYF.

This clone was picked up one time. V usage is TRBV11-1 and J usage is TRBJ1-3; the match to TRBD1 covers 10 bases. The CDR3 loop spans 16 amino acids. The J segment lost 4 bases and the V segment lost 5 bases, leaving 8 bases of the junction unmatched. CDR1 SGHAT and CDR2 FQDESV come from the germline V gene (reference sequence). The CDR3 here is CASSLSDRGAGNTIYF. The CDR3 DNA reads as TGTGCCAGCAGCCTCTCGGACAGGGGGGCCGGAAACACCATATATTTT.

This chain links TRBV28 with TRBJ1-5; a weak D match, TRBD1 (5 bases). V dropped 5 bases and J dropped 0 bases, with 11 bases sitting between them. The CDR3 loop spans 15 amino acids. CDR1 is MDHEN and CDR2 is SYDVKM in the germline V gene. DNA of the CDR3: TGTGCCAGCAGTGCCCGGACACCTAGCAATCAGCCCCAGCATTTT. Translation: CASSARTPSNQPQHF.

The V and J genes are TRBV3-1 (or the pseudogene TRBV3-2) and TRBJ2-1; 9 bases are a match to TRBD1. V was clipped by 0 bases and J by 9 bases; unmatched bases: 6. Germline CDR1 reads LGHDT; CDR2 reads YNNKEL (reference sequence). The CDR3 spans 15 residues. The CDR3 loop reads CASSQEWDRASEQFF. The CDR3 bases are TGTGCCAGCAGCCAAGAGTGGGACAGGGCAAGTGAGCAGTTCTTC.

This chain joins TRBV27 and TRBJ1-2, with a weak D call TRBD1 (5 bases). Germline values: CDR1 MNHEY, CDR2 SMNVEV (reference sequence). This CDR3 has 11 amino acids. Trimming left V 11 bases short and J 2 bases short, with 9 bases between. The CDR3 DNA follows: TGTGCCCCTCAGGGAAACTATGGCTACACCTTC. It codes for CAPQGNYGYTF.

V and J are TRBV27 and TRBJ1-3; 9 bases are a match to TRBD1. Losses at the gene ends were 5 bases for V and 4 bases for J; bases not matched to a gene: 9. There are 16 residues in the CDR3. Germline V lookup: CDR1 MNHEY, CDR2 SMNVEV (reference sequence). The CDR3 sequence: CASSPLQGAPGNTIYF. The CDR3 DNA follows: TGTGCCAGCAGTCCCCTACAGGGGGCGCCGGGAAACACCATATATTTT.

The chain couples TRBV12-3 or TRBV12-4 to TRBJ1-5; weak D call: TRBD1 (5 bases). CDR3 size: 13 residues. V was pared by 7 bases and J by 6 bases, with 13 bases between. The CDR3 reads CASTQGPGQPQHF. Written as DNA, the CDR3 is TGTGCCAGCACCCAGGGTCCGGGTCAGCCCCAGCATTTT.

This chain joins TRBV7-2 and TRBJ2-3; perhaps TRBD1 as D (6 bases). With 1 base removed from V and 1 base from J, the gap between germline ends came to 9 bases. The CDR3 runs to 15 residues. The germline V gene has CDR1 SGHTA and CDR2 FQGNSA. Here the CDR3 DNA reads TGTGCCAGCAGCTTAGATCAGGGGCGCACAGATACGCAGTATTTT. It codes for CASSLDQGRTDTQYF.

J is TRBJ1-1 and V is TRBV7-8; unclear D gene. The V and J ends lost 2 bases and 5 bases respectively, with 18 bases between them. Germline V CDR1 and CDR2: SGHVS, FQNEAQ. The CDR3 is 16 amino acids. DNA of the CDR3: TGTGCCAGCAGCTTATCCGACGGCGGATCGGGGACTGAAGCTTTCTTT. Its translation: CASSLSDGGSGTEAFF.

The chain carries TRBV18 and TRBJ1-1, with 9 bases that match TRBD1. Looked up from germline, CDR1 is KGHSH and CDR2 is LQKENI. This CDR3 comprises 17 residues. Losses at the gene ends were 3 bases for V and 0 bases for J; bases not matched to a gene: 8. CDR3 DNA sequence: TGTGCCAGCTCACCCGTGACCGGGACAGGGATGAACACTGAAGCTTTCTTT. Encoded protein: CASSPVTGTGMNTEAFF. Full variable domain (missing parts from reference TRBV18 and TRBJ1-1): NAGVMQNPRHLVRRRGQEARLRCSPMKGHSHVYWYRQLPEEGLKFMVYLQKENIIDESGMPKERFSAEFPKEGPSILRIQQVVRGDSAAYFCASSPVTGTGMNTEAFFGQGTRLTVV.

This clone appeared a single time. This chain links TRBV11-2 with TRBJ2-4; maybe TRBD1 (6 bases). CDR3 length equals 13 residues. The germline V gene has CDR1 SGHAT and CDR2 FQNNGV. The V gene lost 0 bases and the J gene lost 8 bases, with 8 bases spanning the gap. CDR3 in amino acids: CASSLDAGDIQYF. The CDR3 coding sequence is TGTGCCAGCAGCTTAGACGCAGGGGACATTCAGTACTTC.

The chain is built from TRBV5-1 and TRBJ1-4; 10 nucleotides line up with TRBD1. There are 15 residues in the CDR3. J was trimmed by 7 bases and V by 4 bases; bases with no gene match: 7. Germline V lookup: CDR1 SGHRS, CDR2 YFSETQ. CDR3 amino acids: CASSVGDRGGEKLFF. In DNA, the CDR3 is TGCGCCAGCAGCGTGGGGGACAGGGGAGGTGAAAAACTGTTTTTT.